This T cell receptor beta chain was sequenced in a study of STAT5B mutations in CD4+ large granular lymphocyte leukemia. Broader study findings: Top patient clones used TRBV06 genes more often: 8/27 versus 2/35 in controls.

Assay used: immunoSEQ multiplex PCR; TCRdb lists only in-frame clones, some missing. Among about 46,000 clones listed, about 80% were seen once. This clone was recorded once. Its antigen is undetermined. Between the trimmed V and J ends, which lost 3 bases and 4 bases, there was a span of 18 bases. The CDR3 contains 16 residues. Germline lookup yields CDR1 KGHSH and CDR2 LQKENI. Sequences were obtained from CD4+ T cells from blood buffy coats. This clonotype was obtained from a human donor in good health. V is TRBV18 and J is TRBJ1-1; the D gene is possibly TRBD1 (5 bases). DNA for the CDR3: TGTGCCAGCTCACCCAACGCGGGCAGGGCGGGCACTGAAGCTTTCTTT. Encoded protein: CASSPNAGRAGTEAFF. Filled out from reference TRBV18 and TRBJ1-1, the complete variable domain reads NAGVMQNPRHLVRRRGQEARLRCSPMKGHSHVYWYRQLPEEGLKFMVYLQKENIIDESGMPKERFSAEFPKEGPSILRIQQVVRGDSAAYFCASSPNAGRAGTEAFFGQGTRLTVV.